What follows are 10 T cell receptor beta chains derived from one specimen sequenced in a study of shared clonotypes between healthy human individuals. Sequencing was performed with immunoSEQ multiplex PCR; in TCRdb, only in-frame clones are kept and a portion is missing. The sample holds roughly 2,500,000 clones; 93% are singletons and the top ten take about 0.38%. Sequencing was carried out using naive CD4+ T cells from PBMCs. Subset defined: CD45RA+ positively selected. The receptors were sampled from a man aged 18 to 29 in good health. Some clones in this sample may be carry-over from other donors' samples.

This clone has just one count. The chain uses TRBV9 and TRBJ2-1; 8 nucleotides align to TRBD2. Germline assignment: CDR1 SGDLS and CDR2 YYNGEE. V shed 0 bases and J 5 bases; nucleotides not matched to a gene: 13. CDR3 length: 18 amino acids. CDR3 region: CASSVEIGWGLGDNEQFF. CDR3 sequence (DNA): TGTGCCAGCAGCGTAGAGATCGGTTGGGGACTAGGGGACAATGAGCAGTTCTTC.

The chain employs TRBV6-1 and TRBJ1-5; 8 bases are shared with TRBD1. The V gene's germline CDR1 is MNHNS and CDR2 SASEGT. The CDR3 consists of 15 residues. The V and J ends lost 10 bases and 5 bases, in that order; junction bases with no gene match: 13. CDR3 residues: CAIRQGPHGDQPQHF. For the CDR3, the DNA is TGTGCCATTAGACAGGGGCCTCATGGGGATCAGCCCCAGCATTTT.

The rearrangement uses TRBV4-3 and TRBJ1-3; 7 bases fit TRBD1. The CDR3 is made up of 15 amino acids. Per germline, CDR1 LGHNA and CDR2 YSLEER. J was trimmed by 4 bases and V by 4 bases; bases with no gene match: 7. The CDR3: CASSPRGLGGNTIYF. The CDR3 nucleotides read TGCGCCAGCAGCCCTAGGGGGCTGGGAGGAAACACCATATATTTT.

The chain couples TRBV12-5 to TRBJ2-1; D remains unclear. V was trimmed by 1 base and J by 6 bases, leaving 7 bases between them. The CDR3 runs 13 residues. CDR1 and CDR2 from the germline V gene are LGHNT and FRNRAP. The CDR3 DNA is TGTGCTAGTGGTTTGGGACACCCCAATGAGCAGTTCTTC. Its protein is CASGLGHPNEQFF. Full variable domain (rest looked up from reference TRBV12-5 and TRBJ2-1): DARVTQTPRHKVTEMGQEVTMRCQPILGHNTVFWYRQTMMQGLELLAYFRNRAPLDDSGMPKDRFSAEMPDATLATLKIQPSEPRDSAVYFCASGLGHPNEQFFGPGTRLTVL.

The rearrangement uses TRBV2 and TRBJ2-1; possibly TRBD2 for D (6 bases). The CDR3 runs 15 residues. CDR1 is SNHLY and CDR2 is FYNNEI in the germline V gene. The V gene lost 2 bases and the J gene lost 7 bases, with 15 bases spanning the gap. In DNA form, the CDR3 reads TGTGCCAGCAGTGAACAGGAGGGAGTGCGGAATGAGCAGTTCTTC. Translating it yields CASSEQEGVRNEQFF.

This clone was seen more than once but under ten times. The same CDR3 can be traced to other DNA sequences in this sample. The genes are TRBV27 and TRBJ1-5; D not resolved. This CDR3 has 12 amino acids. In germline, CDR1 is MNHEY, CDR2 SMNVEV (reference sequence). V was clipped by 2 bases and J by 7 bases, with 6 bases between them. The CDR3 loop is CASSLVGQPQHF. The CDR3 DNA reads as TGTGCCAGCAGTTTAGTGGGACAGCCCCAGCATTTT.

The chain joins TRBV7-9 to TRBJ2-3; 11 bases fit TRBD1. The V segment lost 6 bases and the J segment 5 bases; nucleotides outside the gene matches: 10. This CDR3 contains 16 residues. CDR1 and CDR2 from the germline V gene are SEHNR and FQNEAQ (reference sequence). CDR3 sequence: CASRRERTGGLDTQYF. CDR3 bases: TGTGCCAGCAGGCGTGAGCGGACAGGGGGCTTAGATACGCAGTATTTT.

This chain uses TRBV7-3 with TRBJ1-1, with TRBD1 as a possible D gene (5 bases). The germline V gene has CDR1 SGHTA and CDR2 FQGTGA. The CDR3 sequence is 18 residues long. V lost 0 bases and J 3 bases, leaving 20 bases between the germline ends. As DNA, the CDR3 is TGTGCCAGCAGCTTAACCCCGCTTGTAGGGGTGGGTGACACTGAAGCTTTCTTT. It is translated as CASSLTPLVGVGDTEAFF.

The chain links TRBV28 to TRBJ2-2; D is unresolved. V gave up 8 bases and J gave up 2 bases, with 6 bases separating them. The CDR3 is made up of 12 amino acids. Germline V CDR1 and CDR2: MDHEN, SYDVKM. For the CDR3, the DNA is TGTGCCAGCCAACACAACACCGGGGAGCTGTTTTTT. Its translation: CASQHNTGELFF.

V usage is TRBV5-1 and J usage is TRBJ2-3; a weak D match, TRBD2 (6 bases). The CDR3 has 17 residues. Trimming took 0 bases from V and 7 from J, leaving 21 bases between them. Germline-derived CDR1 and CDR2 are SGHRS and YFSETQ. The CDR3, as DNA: TGCGCCAGCAGCTTGGATGTTTCGGGTTCCGCGGGAAATACGCAGTATTTT. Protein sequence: CASSLDVSGSAGNTQYF. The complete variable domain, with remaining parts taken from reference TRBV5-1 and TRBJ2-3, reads KAGVTQTPRYLIKTRGQQVTLSCSPISGHRSVSWYQQTPGQGLQFLFEYFSETQRNKGNFPGRFSGRQFSNSRSEMNVSTLELGDSALYLCASSLDVSGSAGNTQYFGPGTRLTVL.